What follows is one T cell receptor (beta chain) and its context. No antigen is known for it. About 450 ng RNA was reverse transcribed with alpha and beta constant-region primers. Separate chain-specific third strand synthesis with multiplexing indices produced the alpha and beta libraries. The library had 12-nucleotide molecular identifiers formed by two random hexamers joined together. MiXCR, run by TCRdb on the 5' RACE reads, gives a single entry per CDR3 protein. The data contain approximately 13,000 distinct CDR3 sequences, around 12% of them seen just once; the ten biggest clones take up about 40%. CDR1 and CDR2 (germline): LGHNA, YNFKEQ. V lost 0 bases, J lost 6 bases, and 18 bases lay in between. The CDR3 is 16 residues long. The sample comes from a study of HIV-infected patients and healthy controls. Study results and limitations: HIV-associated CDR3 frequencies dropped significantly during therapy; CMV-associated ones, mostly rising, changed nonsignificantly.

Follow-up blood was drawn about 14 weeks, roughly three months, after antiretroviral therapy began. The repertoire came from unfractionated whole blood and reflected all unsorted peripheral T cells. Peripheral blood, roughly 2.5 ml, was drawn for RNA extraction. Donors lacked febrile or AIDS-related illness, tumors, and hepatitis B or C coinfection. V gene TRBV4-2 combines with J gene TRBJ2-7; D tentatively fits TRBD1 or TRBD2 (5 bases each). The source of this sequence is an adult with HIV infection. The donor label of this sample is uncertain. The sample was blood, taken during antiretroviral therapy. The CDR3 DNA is TGTGCCAGCAGCCAAGAGTGGGGACGCACTACCTGCGAGCAGTACTTC. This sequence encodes CASSQEWGRTTCEQYF.